Listed below are T cell receptor beta chains from one sample, sequenced in a study of regulatory T cells in long-lasting Graves disease. TCRdb independently ran MiXCR on the multiplex PCR reads; one entry per CDR3 protein. The sample includes 450,000 to 600,000 distinct CDR3 sequences, around 15% seen only once; the top ten take more than 10%. These same records also appear under a second study, on T cells in Graves' hyperthyroidism and ophthalmopathy.

The sample in question was peripheral blood mononuclear cells (PBMCs), obtained at new diagnosis, from a patient treated with antithyroid drugs. All receptors derive from a middle-aged man with Graves disease. Each CDR3 is given with its conserved first and last residue. D genes are given only for firm matches. Size is stated for part of the rows, as once, few or many counts, or as a class when the clone is expanded.

d_gene	abundance	v_gene	j_gene	CDR3nt	CDR3aa
TRBD1	once	TRBV14	TRBJ2-7	TGTGCCAGCAGCCGGCGAACCGGGACAGTCTCCTACGAGCAGTACTTC	CASSRRTGTVSYEQYF
-	many	TRBV28	TRBJ2-5	TGTGCCAGCGGAGTCACGGGACTTGAAGAGACCCAGTACTTC	CASGVTGLEETQYF
-	many	TRBV3-1	TRBJ2-7	TGTGCCAGCAGCCAAGCTGACTACGAGCAGTACTTC	CASSQADYEQYF
-	many	TRBV5-6	TRBJ2-5	TGTGCCAGCAGCTTGCGGCAAGAGACCCAGTACTTC	CASSLRQETQYF
TRBD2	many	TRBV20-1	TRBJ2-3	TGCAGTGCTAGAGGGACTAGCGGGAGTGGCACAGATACGCAGTATTTT	CSARGTSGSGTDTQYF
TRBD1	-	TRBV28	TRBJ1-5	TGTGCCAGCAGTTTAATTCCGGGACAGGGCAATCAGCCCCAGCATTTT	CASSLIPGQGNQPQHF
-	few	TRBV13	TRBJ1-3	TGTGCCAGCAGCTTAGCCAGATCCATATATTTT	CASSLARSIYF
-	-	TRBV27	TRBJ1-6	TGTGCCAGCAGTTTAAGACGGGCAAGCTATAATTCACCCCTCCACTTT	CASSLRRASYNSPLHF
TRBD2	many	TRBV20-1	TRBJ2-7	TGCAGTGCTAGAGATCTTGCGTCTAGCGGAGAATACGAGCAGTACTTC	CSARDLASSGEYEQYF
-	-	TRBV4-2	TRBJ2-5	TGTGCCAGCAGCCAAGATCTGGAGAGGGCCCGGGAGACCCAGTACTTC	CASSQDLERARETQYF
-	many	TRBV10-3	TRBJ2-4	TGTGCCACCAGTGGGGACCGCGGGAAGGCCTACTCCAAAAACATTCAGTACTTC	CATSGDRGKAYSKNIQYF
TRBD1	many	TRBV28	TRBJ1-1	TGTGCCAGTAGGACAGGGTCGAGTTCTAACACTGAAGCTTTCTTT	CASRTGSSSNTEAFF
TRBD2	-	TRBV24-1	TRBJ2-1	TGTGCCACCAGTGATCTTTCTCTCGGGTCGGGGGGCTACAATGAGCAGTTCTTC	CATSDLSLGSGGYNEQFF
TRBD1	few	TRBV28	TRBJ2-2	TGTGCCAGCAGTCTCCAGACAGGGGAGAGATTAAAGCTGTTTTTT	CASSLQTGERLKLFF
TRBD2	-	TRBV18	TRBJ2-5	TGTGCCAGCTCACAGTTGGGGGCTAGCGGGATATCGGAAGAGACCCAGTACTTC	CASSQLGASGISEETQYF
TRBD2	few	TRBV4-2	TRBJ2-2	TGTGCCAGCAGCCAAGCTAGCGGGAGGTCCGGGGAGCTGTTTTTT	CASSQASGRSGELFF
TRBD1	many	TRBV6-2/TRBV6-3	TRBJ2-2	TGTGCCAGCAGTGAATTTAGGGACAGGGGGCGCGAGCTGTTTTTT	CASSEFRDRGRELFF
-	-	TRBV20-1	TRBJ2-3	TGCAGTGCTAGAGATCTGTTGTGGGCCGTAAGCACAGATACGCAGTATTTT	CSARDLLWAVSTDTQYF
-	many	TRBV11-2	TRBJ2-1	TGTGCCAGCAGCTTTCGCCACAATGAGCAGTTCTTC	CASSFRHNEQFF
TRBD1	-	TRBV10-3	TRBJ1-6	TGTGCCATCAGTGAGTCGACAGGGCTTTCACCCCTCCACTTT	CAISESTGLSPLHF
TRBD1	-	TRBV27	TRBJ2-5	TGTGCCAGCAGTGTCCGGGACAGGGGGCAACAAGAGACCCAGTACTTC	CASSVRDRGQQETQYF
TRBD2	-	TRBV3-1	TRBJ2-3	TGTGCCGGCAGCACTAGCGGGAGGTCGCACACAGATACGCAGTATTTT	CAGSTSGRSHTDTQYF
TRBD2	-	TRBV2	TRBJ2-2	TGTGCCAGCTGGACTAGCGGGAGATCTAGCACCGGGGAGCTGTTTTTT	CASWTSGRSSTGELFF
TRBD2	-	TRBV11-2	TRBJ2-1	TGTGCCAGCAGCTTATCTAGCGGTGGAGACAATGAGCAGTTCTTC	CASSLSSGGDNEQFF
TRBD1	-	TRBV6-1	TRBJ2-7	TGTGCCATCGGGGGATTTGGACAGGGACCAAACGAGCAGTACTTC	CAIGGFGQGPNEQYF
-	many	TRBV5-1	TRBJ1-6	TGCGCCAGCAGCTTGGAGGCCGGTAATTCACCCCTCCACTTT	CASSLEAGNSPLHF
-	many	TRBV24-1	TRBJ2-1	TGTGCCACCAGTGATTTTGGCAGGGGAAGGAATGAGCAGTTCTTC	CATSDFGRGRNEQFF
-	-	TRBV2	TRBJ2-5	TGTGCCAGCAGTGAATCGGGCAGGGCGTGGGGAGAGACCCAGTACTTC	CASSESGRAWGETQYF
-	many	TRBV7-9	TRBJ2-3	TGTGCCAGCGCGGGTGAGGGGGACTGGTATTCCACAGATACGCAGTATTTT	CASAGEGDWYSTDTQYF
TRBD1	many	TRBV5-1	TRBJ2-3	TGCGCCAGCAGCTTGGACAGGGGAAGGGGCACAGATACGCAGTATTTT	CASSLDRGRGTDTQYF
-	-	TRBV20-1	TRBJ1-1	TGCAGTGCTAGAGTTCCCGGCGGCCGGAACACTGAAGCTTTCTTT	CSARVPGGRNTEAFF
-	many	TRBV10-3	TRBJ2-1	TGTGCCATCATGATCCAGACGAGCTCCTACAATGAGCAGTTCTTC	CAIMIQTSSYNEQFF
-	many	TRBV24-1	TRBJ2-1	TGTGCCACCAGTGATGCTCAAGCGGCAAACTACAATGAGCAGTTCTTC	CATSDAQAANYNEQFF
TRBD1	many	TRBV2	TRBJ2-3	TGTGCCAGCAGTGACTCCGACAGGGACACAGATACGCAGTATTTT	CASSDSDRDTDTQYF
-	many	TRBV7-3	TRBJ2-6	TGTGCCAGCAGCCCTCATACTAGCTCTGGGGCCAACGTCCTGACTTTC	CASSPHTSSGANVLTF
-	many	TRBV5-1	TRBJ2-2	TGTGCCAGTAGTCCCGCAGGCACCGGGGAGCTGTTTTTT	CASSPAGTGELFF
TRBD2	many	TRBV2	TRBJ2-1	TGTGCCAGCAGTGTGGGTGGGAGGGATGGTGAGCAGTTCTTC	CASSVGGRDGEQFF
-	-	TRBV5-1	TRBJ2-7	TGCGCCAGCAGCAGAACAGGCGTACCTACAAAGTCCTACGAGCAGTACTTC	CASSRTGVPTKSYEQYF
TRBD1	many	TRBV27	TRBJ2-5	TGTGCCAGCAGCCCCGGACAGGGATGGACCCAGTACTTC	CASSPGQGWTQYF
-	-	TRBV6-5	TRBJ2-7	TGTGCCAGCAGTTCGGGGCAGGGGAGGACAGCCGCCTACGAGCAGTACTTC	CASSSGQGRTAAYEQYF
-	-	TRBV20-1	TRBJ2-1	TGCAGTGCTAGTTGGCAGATCAATGAGCGGTTCTTC	CSASWQINERFF
-	many	TRBV2	TRBJ2-1	TGTGCCAGCAGTGGATCTAGCTCTACCTACAATGAGCAGTTCTTC	CASSGSSSTYNEQFF
-	many	TRBV2	TRBJ1-5	TGTGCCAGCAGTGAAGCAGGGTATAGCAATCAGCCCCAGCATTTT	CASSEAGYSNQPQHF
-	many	TRBV28	TRBJ2-1	TGTGCCAGCAGTTCCCTTAGCGCGGGAACCTACAATGAGCAGTTCTTC	CASSSLSAGTYNEQFF
TRBD2	-	TRBV20-1	TRBJ2-1	TGCAGTGCCCCGGATAGCGGGACTAGCAGACAAAGCTCCTACAATGAGCAGTTCTTC	CSAPDSGTSRQSSYNEQFF
-	-	TRBV24-1	TRBJ2-3	TGTGCCACCAGTAACGGACCAACGGCCCAGTATTTT	CATSNGPTAQYF
-	-	TRBV12-3/TRBV12-4	TRBJ1-1	TGTGCCAGCAGTTCGCTTCGGGGGAAGGTGGAAGCTTTCTTT	CASSSLRGKVEAFF
TRBD2	many	TRBV7-9	TRBJ2-1	TGTGCCAGCAGCCCTCGGACTAGCGGGAGTAGGAATGAGCAGTTCTTC	CASSPRTSGSRNEQFF
-	many	TRBV28	TRBJ2-1	TGTGCCAGCAGTTTAACCCCACCCAATGAGCAGTTCTTC	CASSLTPPNEQFF
TRBD2	few	TRBV12-3/TRBV12-4	TRBJ2-7	TGTGCCAGCAGACCCAGCGGGAGTAGCCACGAGCAGTACTTC	CASRPSGSSHEQYF
TRBD2	many	TRBV6-1	TRBJ2-7	TGTGCCAGCAGGGAGGGACTAGCACAATACTACGAGCAGTACTTC	CASREGLAQYYEQYF
-	few	TRBV6-1	TRBJ2-1	TGTGCCAGCAGGGGGAACAGGTTCAGCTCCTACAATGAGCAGTTCTTC	CASRGNRFSSYNEQFF
-	-	TRBV24-1	TRBJ2-1	TGTGCCACCAGTGATGAAACAGGGATCTCCTACAATGAGCAGTTCTTC	CATSDETGISYNEQFF